This TCR beta chain was sequenced for a study of cytomegalovirus exposure and HLA in healthy donors. On the study more broadly: The 600 to 800 first-cohort repertoires shared a platform with the roughly 120 validation repertoires, as reported in a later analysis.

Profiling relied on immunoSEQ multiplex PCR, and the TCRdb table lists in-frame clones only, not all of them. This repertoire shows 180,000 or so clones, more than 75% found once; its top ten account for more than 1.2%. V lost 8 bases and J 7 bases, leaving 6 bases between the germline ends. The CDR3 has 9 amino acids. From germline, CDR1 is GTSNPN and CDR2 SVGIG (reference sequence). The donors were members of the validation cohort, which comprised 100 to 150 subjects and was separate from the first cohort of around 700 subjects. The sequencing input was PBMCs. The receptor's source is a woman aged 25-40 years in good health and CMV-seronegative. V gene TRBV30 combines with J gene TRBJ1-5; D not resolved. CDR3 nucleotide sequence: TGTGCCAGCCGGCAGCCCCAGCATTTT. This gives the protein CASRQPQHF.